A single sample gave rise to the 29 T cell receptor beta chains below, sequenced in a study of T cells in women clearing cervical HPV infection listed by TCRdb under 2018. Library prep was done by the immunoSEQ multiplex PCR assay. TCRdb obtained this table from immuneACCESS and retained in-frame rearrangements with V and J assigned. These tables miss some clones; where compared with another copy, unresolved V genes account for less than half of the shortfall, and the remainder is unexplained. This sample's table carries fewer than 30,000 clones. The ten most abundant clones make up 6.5% to 7% of the sample. Material: blood buffy coat. The receptors stem from a woman aged 18 to 75 with a cervical HPV16 infection that either progressed to CIN3+ or cleared (not recorded which).

Of note for this clone: The read finishes 3 residues shy of the CDR3 end, and the germline J gene is used to complete it. V gene TRBV7-9 combines with J gene TRBJ1-2; possible D gene TRBD1, 5 bases. There are 12 residues in the CDR3. CDR1 and CDR2 from the germline V gene are SEHNR and FQNEAQ (reference sequence). V lost 0 bases to trimming and J lost 6 bases, with 5 bases between them. This CDR3 is CASSLAGDGYTF. The sequenced CDR3 bases are TGTGCCAGCAGCTTAGCAGGGGATGGC.

A note on this clone: The CDR3 is cut off 3 residues early in the read; its end comes from the germline J gene. The chain couples TRBV20-1 to TRBJ2-7, with 7 bases aligning to TRBD1. The CDR3 contains 14 residues. From germline, CDR1 is DFQATT and CDR2 SNEGSKA (reference sequence). J lost 4 bases, V lost 4 bases, and 10 bases had no gene match. CDR3 amino acids: CSATKGGQRYEQYF. The sequenced CDR3 bases are TGCAGTGCTACTAAAGGGGGACAGAGGTACGAG.

For this clone: Sequencing ends 3 residues short of the CDR3 end; the germline J gene provides the rest. The J gene is TRBJ1-1, the V gene TRBV30; D is perhaps TRBD1 (6 bases). This CDR3 has 13 amino acids. In germline, CDR1 is GTSNPN, CDR2 SVGIG (reference sequence). CDR3 sequence: CAWSPGGGAGAFF. The CDR3 DNA, read in part, is TGTGCCTGGAGCCCGGGGGGGGGCGCGGGG.

With respect to this clone: The read gets to within 3 residues of the CDR3 end, and the germline J gene fills in the rest. The chain has TRBV5-1 and TRBJ1-1; a weak D match, TRBD1 (5 bases). V gave up 3 bases and J gave up 2 bases, with 11 bases separating them. The germline V gene has CDR1 SGHRS and CDR2 YFSETQ. This CDR3 has 14 residues. The DNA read from the CDR3 is TGCGCCAGCAGCTCGCAGGGCATTAACACTGAA. It specifies CASSSQGINTE. The complete CDR3 sequence is CASSSQGINTEAFF.

About this clone: The CDR3 is cut off 3 residues early in the read; its end comes from the germline J gene. This sequence joins TRBV19 and TRBJ2-1; TRBD2 might be the D (6 bases). With 3 bases removed from V and 4 bases from J, the gap between germline ends came to 10 bases. The CDR3 has 14 residues. Germline assignment: CDR1 LNHDA and CDR2 SQIVND (reference sequence). CDR3 DNA (partial): TGTGCCAGTAGTATGATTGGGGGGTACAATGAG. Translated, it gives CASSMIGGYNE. The CDR3 in its entirety is CASSMIGGYNEQFF.

With respect to this clone: From the germline J gene comes the end of the CDR3, since the read stops 3 residues before it. The rearrangement uses TRBV23-1 and TRBJ2-2; maybe TRBD1 (5 bases). TRBV23-1 is placed among ORFs of uncertain function. The CDR3 totals 17 residues. The CDR3 spells CASSQSRTTVYNSPLFF. CDR3 bases read: TGCGCCAGCAGTCAATCGCGGACAACCGTCTATAATTCACCG.

The CDR3 loop reads CASSEWDFAYDYTF. The DNA read from the CDR3 is TGTGCCAGCAGTGAATGGGACTTCGCCTACGAC. The V gene is TRBV6-1, the J gene TRBJ1-2, with D perhaps TRBD1 (5 bases). The read finishes 3 residues shy of the CDR3 end, and the germline J gene is used to complete it. The germline V gene has CDR1 MNHNS and CDR2 SASEGT. The length of the CDR3 is 14 residues.

A remark on this clone: The read gets to within 3 residues of the CDR3 end, and the germline J gene fills in the rest. The rearrangement joins TRBV7-9 to TRBJ1-2; TRBD1 matches 8 bases. V was clipped by 3 bases and J by 6 bases; unmatched bases: 9. CDR1 SEHNR and CDR2 FQNEAQ come from the germline V gene (reference sequence). The CDR3 covers 15 residues. The part of the CDR3 DNA that was read is TGTGCCAGCAGCTTCCACCTGGGGACAGGTGATGGC. This codes for CASSFHLGTGDG. The full CDR3 protein reads CASSFHLGTGDGYTF. The entire variable domain, with the rest obtained from reference TRBV7-9 and TRBJ1-2, is as follows: DTGVSQNPRHKITKRGQNVTFRCDPISEHNRLYWYRQTLGQGPEFLTYFQNEAQLEKSRLLSDRFSAERPKGSFSTLEIQRTEQGDSAMYLCASSFHLGTGDGYTFGSGTRLTVV.

In the case of this clone: The read ends 3 residues before the CDR3 terminus; that terminus is restored from the germline J gene. V and J are TRBV6-2 or TRBV6-3 and TRBJ2-3; 9 nucleotides match TRBD1. The CDR3 length is 16 residues. CDR1 MNHEY and CDR2 SVGEGT come from the germline V gene. The junction had 8 bases not matched to a gene; V was cut back by 5 bases and J by 2 bases. The part of the CDR3 DNA that was read is TGTGCCAGCAGTACCCGGACAGGGGATGTCACAGATACG. Amino acids: CASSTRTGDVTDT. In full, the CDR3 reads CASSTRTGDVTDTQYF.

Details on this clone: The read ends 3 residues before the CDR3 terminus; that terminus is restored from the germline J gene. This sequence joins TRBV12-3 or TRBV12-4 and TRBJ1-1; 8 positions agree with TRBD1. The J segment lost 5 bases and the V segment lost 5 bases, leaving 7 bases of the junction unmatched. This CDR3 is 14 amino acids long. CDR3 loop: CASSLTYRGTEAFF. The part of the CDR3 DNA that was read is TGTGCCAGCAGTCTGACGTACAGGGGGACTGAA.

With respect to this clone: From the germline J gene comes the end of the CDR3, since the read stops 3 residues before it. The chain recombines TRBV6-1 with TRBJ1-6; D ambiguous. CDR1 is MNHNS, CDR2 SASEGT, per germline. Trimming left V 2 bases short and J 11 bases short, with 19 bases between. This CDR3 region has 16 residues. The CDR3 protein is CASSEKYGSSVTPLHF. Partial CDR3 DNA: TGTGCCAGCAGTGAAAAGTATGGCTCCAGCGTGACACCC.

Comment on this clone: The read finishes 3 residues shy of the CDR3 end, and the germline J gene is used to complete it. The genes are TRBV20-1 and TRBJ2-1; 9 nucleotides match TRBD2. This CDR3 has 17 amino acids. Losses at the gene ends were 0 bases for V and 2 bases for J; bases not matched to a gene: 8. CDR1 DFQATT and CDR2 SNEGSKA come from the germline V gene (reference sequence). Incomplete CDR3 DNA: TGCAGTGCTAGAGATCCATCTGGACTAGCGCCCTACAATGAG. Its translation is CSARDPSGLAPYNE. In full, the CDR3 reads CSARDPSGLAPYNEQFF.

A word on this clone: Read data end 3 residues before the CDR3 end; the end is taken from the germline J gene. The chain employs TRBV19 and TRBJ1-2; 12 nucleotides match TRBD1. Germline trimming cut 6 bases from V and 3 bases from J; bases unmatched to any gene: 11. There are 17 residues in the CDR3. CDR1 and CDR2 (germline): LNHDA, SQIVND (reference sequence). CDR3: CASRLTRDRGRDYGYTF. The CDR3 DNA, read in part, is TGTGCCAGTAGGCTTACGAGGGACAGGGGGCGCGACTATGGC.

With respect to this clone: The CDR3 end falls 3 residues outside the read, so it is completed with the germline J gene. The chain recombines TRBV10-2 with TRBJ2-1, with D perhaps matching TRBD2 (6 bases). V was shortened by 2 bases and J by 8 bases, with 13 bases between the two germline ends. Germline V gene lookup returns CDR1 WSHSY and CDR2 SAAADI. The CDR3 has 14 residues. CDR3: CASSEMAGGDEQFF. The sequenced CDR3 bases are TGCGCCAGCAGTGAGATGGCCGGAGGGGATGAG.

Comment on this clone: The read falls 3 residues short of the CDR3 end, and the missing part is taken from the germline J gene. The rearrangement joins TRBV28 to TRBJ2-1; TRBD2 matches 11 bases. The CDR3 contains 17 residues. With V trimmed by 3 bases and J by 5 bases, 9 bases remained unmatched. The germline V gene encodes CDR1 MDHEN and CDR2 SYDVKM. Partial CDR3 DNA: TGTGCCAGCAGTTTGGAATTAGCGGGAGGGTCCAACAATGAG. Its translation: CASSLELAGGSNNE. The entire CDR3 protein reads CASSLELAGGSNNEQFF.

Turning to this clone: The read is 3 residues too short to cover the CDR3 end, so that end is filled in from the germline J gene. The chain has TRBV19 and TRBJ1-1; 7 bases are shared with TRBD1. Germline-derived CDR1 and CDR2 are LNHDA and SQIVND (reference sequence). The CDR3 consists of 12 residues. The CDR3 here is CASSSPTGTAFF. CDR3 bases read: TGTGCCAGTAGTTCACCGACAGGGACG.

Note on this clone: The read falls 3 residues short of the CDR3 end, and the missing part is taken from the germline J gene. The chain is built from TRBV28 and TRBJ2-7, with a weak D call TRBD2 (7 bases). Germline CDR1 is MDHEN and CDR2 is SYDVKM. V lost 4 bases, J lost 3 bases, and 19 bases lay in between. The length of the CDR3 is 16 residues. The CDR3 DNA, read in part, is TGTGCCAGCAGTTCCGCGGGGGAAACAGGGAACTACGAG. Translating it yields CASSSAGETGNYE. In full, the CDR3 reads CASSSAGETGNYEQYF.

Remarks on this clone: Read coverage stops 3 residues before the CDR3 terminus; the germline J gene supplies the remainder. The chain recombines TRBV7-9 with TRBJ1-2; no firm D call. Germline V CDR1 and CDR2: SEHNR, FQNEAQ (reference sequence). This CDR3 has 13 amino acids. The CDR3 spells CASSSDSPISYTF. The part of the CDR3 DNA that was read is TGTGCCAGCAGTTCGGACTCTCCCATCAGT.

To note about this clone: The missing CDR3 end, 3 residues past where the read stops, is filled in from the germline J gene. The chain carries TRBV23-1 and TRBJ2-1; TRBD2 matches at 12 bases. TRBV23-1 qualifies as an ORF whose function is uncertain. The V and J ends lost 7 bases and 9 bases, in that order; junction bases with no gene match: 7. The CDR3 is made up of 14 amino acids. Incomplete CDR3 DNA: TGCGCCAGCACCCGAGGACTAGCGGGACCTGAG. Its protein is CASTRGLAGPE. The full CDR3 sequence reads CASTRGLAGPEQFF.

With respect to this clone: The CDR3 end is not reached by the read, which stops 3 residues before it; the germline J gene fills it in. The chain carries TRBV5-1 and TRBJ2-1; D call uncertain. V lost 1 base and J 6 bases, leaving 14 bases between the germline ends. This CDR3 comprises 15 residues. Germline CDR1 is SGHRS and CDR2 is YFSETQ. CDR3 residues: CASSLYLSSGNEQFF. The part of the CDR3 DNA that was read is TGCGCCAGCAGCTTGTATCTGTCTTCCGGCAATGAG. Full variable domain (remainder filled in from reference TRBV5-1 and TRBJ2-1): KAGVTQTPRYLIKTRGQQVTLSCSPISGHRSVSWYQQTPGQGLQFLFEYFSETQRNKGNFPGRFSGRQFSNSRSEMNVSTLELGDSALYLCASSLYLSSGNEQFFGPGTRLTVL.

A word on this clone: The read halts 3 residues ahead of the CDR3 end, with the missing end drawn from the germline J gene. The J gene is TRBJ2-3, the V gene TRBV2; 15 bases are shared with TRBD2. The ends lost 7 bases at V and 5 bases at J; junction bases unmatched: 16. Germline CDR1 SNHLY, CDR2 FYNNEI. The CDR3 is made up of 19 amino acids. CDR3 sequence reads: CASNLPGLAGGTGEDTQYF. The sequenced part of the CDR3 DNA is TGTGCCAGCAACCTCCCCGGACTAGCGGGAGGGACAGGGGAAGATACG.

On this clone: The missing CDR3 end, 3 residues past where the read stops, is filled in from the germline J gene. The chain recombines TRBV7-9 with TRBJ1-2; D not resolved. CDR3 size: 12 residues. CDR1 and CDR2 (germline): SEHNR, FQNEAQ (reference sequence). Incomplete CDR3 DNA: TGTGCCAGCAGCTTCTCACAAAATGAC. Translation gives CASSFSQND. The whole CDR3 protein reads CASSFSQNDYTF. The full variable domain, rest sourced from reference TRBV7-9 and TRBJ1-2, is DTGVSQNPRHKITKRGQNVTFRCDPISEHNRLYWYRQTLGQGPEFLTYFQNEAQLEKSRLLSDRFSAERPKGSFSTLEIQRTEQGDSAMYLCASSFSQNDYTFGSGTRLTVV.

CDR3 sequence reads: CASSVGGSNSGNTIYF. The DNA read from the CDR3 is TGTGCCAGCAGTGTCGGGGGAAGCAACTCTGGAAACACC. V is TRBV2 and J is TRBJ1-3; TRBD1 might be the D (5 bases). The read is 3 residues too short to cover the CDR3 end, so that end is filled in from the germline J gene. CDR3 length: 16 amino acids. The germline CDR1 and CDR2 sequences are SNHLY and FYNNEI. V gave up 4 bases and J gave up 0 bases, with 13 bases separating them. The whole variable domain, filled in from reference TRBV2 and TRBJ1-3, reads EPEVTQTPSHQVTQMGQEVILRCVPISNHLYFYWYRQILGQKVEFLVSFYNNEISEKSEIFDDQFSVERPDGSNFTLKIRSTKLEDSAMYFCASSVGGSNSGNTIYFGEGSWLTVV.

CDR3 DNA, as far as it was read: TGTGCCAGCGGGGCCAATGAG. This sequence encodes CASGANE. The whole CDR3 region reads CASGANEQFF. The genes are TRBV5-4 and TRBJ2-1; perhaps TRBD1 as D (5 bases). The CDR3 goes on 3 residues after the read ends, and that part is filled in from the germline J gene. The CDR3 length is 10 residues. The germline gives CDR1 SGHNT, CDR2 YYREEE (reference sequence). V lost 7 bases and J 6 bases, leaving 5 bases between the germline ends. Complete variable domain (other parts from reference TRBV5-4 and TRBJ2-1): ETGVTQSPTHLIKTRGQQVTLRCSSQSGHNTVSWYQQALGQGPQFIFQYYREEENGRGNFPPRFSGLQFPNYSSELNVNALELDDSALYLCASGANEQFFGPGTRLTVL.

Note on this clone: The CDR3 is cut off 3 residues early in the read; its end comes from the germline J gene. V and J are TRBV29-1 and TRBJ1-1; 7 bases agree with TRBD1. J lost 1 base, V lost 6 bases, and 2 bases had no gene match. Looked up from germline, CDR1 is SQVTM and CDR2 is ANQGSEA. The CDR3 covers 12 residues. The CDR3 spells CSVRQGNTEAFF. Partial CDR3 DNA: TGCAGCGTCCGACAGGGGAACACTGAA.

CDR3: CSAQLARLANYGYTF. The CDR3 DNA, read in part, is TGCAGTGCTCAGCTGGCGCGGTTAGCTAACTATGGC. The V gene is TRBV20-1, the J gene TRBJ1-2; no reliable D call. The DNA ends 3 residues before the CDR3 does, and the rest of the CDR3 is filled in from the germline J gene. With 5 bases removed from V and 0 bases from J, the gap between germline ends came to 16 bases. Looked up from germline, CDR1 is DFQATT and CDR2 is SNEGSKA (reference sequence). The CDR3 is 15 amino acids.

Notes on this clone: The read ends 3 residues before the CDR3 terminus; that terminus is restored from the germline J gene. V and J are TRBV10-1 and TRBJ1-2; no reliable D call. V gave up 10 bases and J gave up 3 bases, with 21 bases separating them. Germline values: CDR1 WNHNN, CDR2 SYGVQD (reference sequence). The CDR3 is 15 residues long. The CDR3 protein is CATLKPGISYYGYTF. The CDR3 DNA, read in part, is TGCGCCACTCTGAAGCCGGGGATTTCCTACTATGGC.

As to this clone: The CDR3 end falls 3 residues outside the read, so it is completed with the germline J gene. This sequence joins TRBV19 and TRBJ2-5; 7 bases map to TRBD1. The CDR3 runs to 15 residues. The germline gives CDR1 LNHDA, CDR2 SQIVND (reference sequence). The V segment lost 4 bases and the J segment 2 bases; nucleotides outside the gene matches: 7. The chain's CDR3 is CASSTVGQVQETQYF. The part of the CDR3 DNA that was read is TGTGCCAGTAGTACCGTAGGACAGGTTCAAGAGACC. The variable domain in full, with the rest retrieved from reference TRBV19 and TRBJ2-5, is DGGITQSPKYLFRKEGQNVTLSCEQNLNHDAMYWYRQDPGQGLRLIYYSQIVNDFQKGDIAEGYSVSREKKESFPLTVTSAQKNPTAFYLCASSTVGQVQETQYFGPGTRLLVL.

Concerning this clone itself: The read ends 3 residues before the CDR3 terminus; that terminus is restored from the germline J gene. The chain recombines TRBV7-8 with TRBJ2-7, with D possibly being TRBD1 (5 bases). V gave up 5 bases and J gave up 2 bases, with 22 bases separating them. The CDR3 is 17 amino acids. Germline V gene lookup returns CDR1 SGHVS and CDR2 FQNEAQ. This CDR3 is CASSPVGAGLYAYEQYF. Partial CDR3 DNA: TGTGCCAGCAGCCCCGTCGGTGCAGGGCTCTACGCCTACGAG. The entire variable domain, with the rest obtained from reference TRBV7-8 and TRBJ2-7, is as follows: GAGVSQSPRYKVAKRGQDVALRCDPISGHVSLFWYQQALGQGPEFLTYFQNEAQLDKSGLPSDRFFAERPEGSVSTLKIQRTQQEDSAVYLCASSPVGAGLYAYEQYFGPGTRLTVT.